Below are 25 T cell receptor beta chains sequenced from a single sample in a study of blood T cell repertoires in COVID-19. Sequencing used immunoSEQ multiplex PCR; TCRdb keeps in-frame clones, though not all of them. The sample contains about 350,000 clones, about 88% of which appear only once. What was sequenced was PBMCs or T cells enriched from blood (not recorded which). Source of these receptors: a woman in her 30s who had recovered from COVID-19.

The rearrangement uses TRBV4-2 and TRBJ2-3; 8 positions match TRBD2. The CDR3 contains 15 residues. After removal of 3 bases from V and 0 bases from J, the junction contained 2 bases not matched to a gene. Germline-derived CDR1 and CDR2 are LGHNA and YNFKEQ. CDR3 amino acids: CASSHSGASTDTQYF. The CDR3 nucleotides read TGTGCCAGCAGCCATAGCGGGGCTAGCACAGATACGCAGTATTTT.

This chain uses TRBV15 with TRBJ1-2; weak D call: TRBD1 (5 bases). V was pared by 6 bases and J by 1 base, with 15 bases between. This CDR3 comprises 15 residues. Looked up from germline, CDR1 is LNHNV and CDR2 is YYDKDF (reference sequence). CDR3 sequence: CATSTRRGSNYGYTF. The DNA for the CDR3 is TGTGCCACCAGTACGCGACGGGGGAGTAACTATGGCTACACCTTC.

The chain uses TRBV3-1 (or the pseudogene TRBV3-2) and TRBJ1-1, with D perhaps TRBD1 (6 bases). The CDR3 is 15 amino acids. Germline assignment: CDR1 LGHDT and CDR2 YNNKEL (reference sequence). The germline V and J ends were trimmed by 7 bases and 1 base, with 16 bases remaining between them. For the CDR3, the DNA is TGTGCCAGCACCGACAGGCAAAACGGGAACACTGAAGCTTTCTTT. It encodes CASTDRQNGNTEAFF.

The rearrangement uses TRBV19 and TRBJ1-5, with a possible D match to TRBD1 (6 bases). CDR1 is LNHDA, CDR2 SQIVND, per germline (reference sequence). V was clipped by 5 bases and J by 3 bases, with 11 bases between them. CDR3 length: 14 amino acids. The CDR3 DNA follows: TGTGCCAGTAGTTCGCCAGGGGTCAATCAGCCCCAGCATTTT. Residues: CASSSPGVNQPQHF.

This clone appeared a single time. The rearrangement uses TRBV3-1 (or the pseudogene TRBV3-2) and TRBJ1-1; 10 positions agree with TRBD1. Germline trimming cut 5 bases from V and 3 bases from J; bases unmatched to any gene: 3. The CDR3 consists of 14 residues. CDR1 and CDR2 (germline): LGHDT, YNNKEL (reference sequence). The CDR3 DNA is TGTGCCAGCAGCGTCGGGACAGGGGACACTGAAGCTTTCTTT. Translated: CASSVGTGDTEAFF.

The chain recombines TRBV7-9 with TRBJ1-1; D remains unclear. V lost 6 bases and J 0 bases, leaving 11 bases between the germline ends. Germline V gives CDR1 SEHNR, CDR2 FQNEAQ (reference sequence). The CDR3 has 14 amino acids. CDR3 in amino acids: CASSYNTVNTEAFF. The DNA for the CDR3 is TGTGCCAGCAGTTATAACACAGTGAACACTGAAGCTTTCTTT.

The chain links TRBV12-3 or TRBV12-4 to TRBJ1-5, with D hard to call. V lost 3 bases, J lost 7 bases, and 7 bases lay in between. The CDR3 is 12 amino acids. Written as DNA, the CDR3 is TGTGCCAGCAGTTTCGCGGGACAGCCCCAGCATTTT. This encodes CASSFAGQPQHF.

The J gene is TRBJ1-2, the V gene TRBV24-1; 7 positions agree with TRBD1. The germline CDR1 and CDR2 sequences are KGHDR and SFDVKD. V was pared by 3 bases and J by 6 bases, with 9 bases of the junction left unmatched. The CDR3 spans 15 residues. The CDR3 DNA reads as TGTGCCACCAGTGATCCCCGACAGGGTGCAGATGGCTACACCTTC. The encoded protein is CATSDPRQGADGYTF.

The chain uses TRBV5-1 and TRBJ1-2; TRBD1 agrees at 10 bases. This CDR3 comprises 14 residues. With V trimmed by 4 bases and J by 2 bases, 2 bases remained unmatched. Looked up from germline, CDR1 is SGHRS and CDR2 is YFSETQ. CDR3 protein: CASSVTGGNYGYTF. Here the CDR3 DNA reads TGCGCCAGCAGCGTGACAGGGGGCAACTATGGCTACACCTTC.

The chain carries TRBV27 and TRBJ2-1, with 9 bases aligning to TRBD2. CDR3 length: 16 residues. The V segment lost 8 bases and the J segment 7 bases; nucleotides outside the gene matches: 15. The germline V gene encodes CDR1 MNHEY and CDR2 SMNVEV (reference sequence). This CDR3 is CASSGGGLSGRNEQFF. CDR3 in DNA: TGTGCCAGCTCCGGGGGGGGACTAAGCGGGAGGAATGAGCAGTTCTTC.

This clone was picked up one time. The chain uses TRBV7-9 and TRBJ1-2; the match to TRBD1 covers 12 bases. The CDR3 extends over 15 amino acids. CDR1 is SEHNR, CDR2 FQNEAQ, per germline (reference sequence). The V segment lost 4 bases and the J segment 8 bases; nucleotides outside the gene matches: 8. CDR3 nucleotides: TGTGCCAGCAGCTCGTTCGGGACAGGGGGCAGGGGCTACACCTTC. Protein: CASSSFGTGGRGYTF.

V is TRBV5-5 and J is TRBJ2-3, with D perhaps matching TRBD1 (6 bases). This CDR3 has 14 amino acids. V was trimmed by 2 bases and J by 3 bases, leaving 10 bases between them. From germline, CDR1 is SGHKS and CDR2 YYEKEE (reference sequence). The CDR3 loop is CASSFRGGTDTQYF. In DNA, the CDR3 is TGTGCCAGCAGCTTCAGGGGTGGGACAGATACGCAGTATTTT.

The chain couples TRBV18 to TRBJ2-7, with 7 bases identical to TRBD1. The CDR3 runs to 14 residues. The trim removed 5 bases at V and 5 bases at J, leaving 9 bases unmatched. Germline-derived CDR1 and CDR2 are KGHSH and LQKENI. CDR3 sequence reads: CASSERQGGNEQYF. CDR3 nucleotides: TGTGCCAGCTCAGAAAGACAGGGTGGGAACGAGCAGTACTTC.

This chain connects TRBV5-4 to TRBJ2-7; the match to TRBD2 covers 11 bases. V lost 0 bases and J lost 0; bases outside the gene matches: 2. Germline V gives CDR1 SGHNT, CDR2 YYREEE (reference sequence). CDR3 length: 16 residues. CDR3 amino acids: CASSLVLAGGSYEQYF. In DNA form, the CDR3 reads TGTGCCAGCAGCTTGGTTCTAGCGGGGGGCTCCTACGAGCAGTACTTC.

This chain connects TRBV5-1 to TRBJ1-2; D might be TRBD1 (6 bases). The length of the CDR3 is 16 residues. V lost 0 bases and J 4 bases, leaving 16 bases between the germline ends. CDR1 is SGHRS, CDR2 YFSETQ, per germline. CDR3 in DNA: TGCGCCAGCAGCTTGGCCAGGGGCTCAGGGAGCTATGGCTACACCTTC. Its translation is CASSLARGSGSYGYTF.

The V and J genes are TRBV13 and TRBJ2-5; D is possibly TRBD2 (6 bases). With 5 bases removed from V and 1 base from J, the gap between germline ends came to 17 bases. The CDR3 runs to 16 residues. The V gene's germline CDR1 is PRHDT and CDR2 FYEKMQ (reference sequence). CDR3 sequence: CASSGWRADPQETQYF. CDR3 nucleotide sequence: TGTGCCAGCAGCGGCTGGAGGGCAGATCCCCAAGAGACCCAGTACTTC.

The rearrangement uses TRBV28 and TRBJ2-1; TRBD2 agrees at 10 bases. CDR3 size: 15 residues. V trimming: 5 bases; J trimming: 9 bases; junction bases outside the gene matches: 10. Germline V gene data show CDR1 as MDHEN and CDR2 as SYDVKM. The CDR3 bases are TGTGCCAGCAGTCCTAGCGGGAGCACTAAGGCTGAGCAGTTCTTC. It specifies CASSPSGSTKAEQFF.

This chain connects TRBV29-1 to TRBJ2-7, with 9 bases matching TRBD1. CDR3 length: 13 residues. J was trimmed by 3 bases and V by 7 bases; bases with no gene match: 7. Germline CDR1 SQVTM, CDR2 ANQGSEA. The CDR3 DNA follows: TGCAGCGCATTAGGACAGGGGCTCTACGAGCAGTACTTC. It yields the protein CSALGQGLYEQYF.

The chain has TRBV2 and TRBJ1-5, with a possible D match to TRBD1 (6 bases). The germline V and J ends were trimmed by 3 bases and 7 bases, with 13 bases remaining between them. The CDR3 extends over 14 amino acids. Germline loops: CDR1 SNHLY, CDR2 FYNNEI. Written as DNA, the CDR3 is TGTGCCAGCAGTGAGGGAAGGGACAACCAGCCCCAGCATTTT. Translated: CASSEGRDNQPQHF.

The CDR3 spells CASSQAGGGYTF. CDR3 bases: TGTGCCAGCAGCCAAGCGGGAGGTGGCTACACCTTC. The J gene is TRBJ1-2, the V gene TRBV7-8; D gene uncertain. Looked up from germline, CDR1 is SGHVS and CDR2 is FQNEAQ. V lost 5 bases and J lost 7, with 11 bases in between. The CDR3 runs 12 residues.

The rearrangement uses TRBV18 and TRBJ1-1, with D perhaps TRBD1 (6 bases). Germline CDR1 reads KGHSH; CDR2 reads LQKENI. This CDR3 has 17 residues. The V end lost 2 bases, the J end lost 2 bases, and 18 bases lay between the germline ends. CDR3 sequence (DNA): TGTGCCAGCTCACCATTTGGTCAGGGGCCCCTCAACACTGAAGCTTTCTTT. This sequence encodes CASSPFGQGPLNTEAFF. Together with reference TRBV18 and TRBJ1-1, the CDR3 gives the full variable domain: NAGVMQNPRHLVRRRGQEARLRCSPMKGHSHVYWYRQLPEEGLKFMVYLQKENIIDESGMPKERFSAEFPKEGPSILRIQQVVRGDSAAYFCASSPFGQGPLNTEAFFGQGTRLTVV.

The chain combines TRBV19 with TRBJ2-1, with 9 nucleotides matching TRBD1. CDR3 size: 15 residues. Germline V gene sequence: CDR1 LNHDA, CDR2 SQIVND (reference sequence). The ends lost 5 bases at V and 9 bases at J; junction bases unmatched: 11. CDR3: CASSEQGANGIEQFF. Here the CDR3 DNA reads TGTGCCAGTAGTGAACAGGGGGCTAATGGCATTGAGCAGTTCTTC.

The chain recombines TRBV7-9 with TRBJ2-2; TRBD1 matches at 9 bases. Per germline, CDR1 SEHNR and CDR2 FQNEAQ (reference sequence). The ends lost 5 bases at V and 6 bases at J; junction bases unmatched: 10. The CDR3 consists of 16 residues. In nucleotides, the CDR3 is TGTGCCAGCAGCACTTACTTAGGGACAGGGTCCGGGGAGCTGTTTTTT. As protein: CASSTYLGTGSGELFF.

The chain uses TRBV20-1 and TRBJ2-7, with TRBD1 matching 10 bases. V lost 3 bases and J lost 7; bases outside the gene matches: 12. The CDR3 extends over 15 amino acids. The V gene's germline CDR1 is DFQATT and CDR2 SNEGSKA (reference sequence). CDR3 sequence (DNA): TGCAGTGCTAGTGACGGGGACAGGGGTTCTATAGAGCAGTACTTC. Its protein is CSASDGDRGSIEQYF.

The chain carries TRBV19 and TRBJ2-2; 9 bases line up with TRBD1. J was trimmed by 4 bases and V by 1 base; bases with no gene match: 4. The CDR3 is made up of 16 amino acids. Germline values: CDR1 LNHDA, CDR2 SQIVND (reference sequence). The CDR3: CASSIARTGVTGELFF. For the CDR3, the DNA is TGTGCCAGTAGTATAGCAAGGACAGGGGTCACCGGGGAGCTGTTTTTT.